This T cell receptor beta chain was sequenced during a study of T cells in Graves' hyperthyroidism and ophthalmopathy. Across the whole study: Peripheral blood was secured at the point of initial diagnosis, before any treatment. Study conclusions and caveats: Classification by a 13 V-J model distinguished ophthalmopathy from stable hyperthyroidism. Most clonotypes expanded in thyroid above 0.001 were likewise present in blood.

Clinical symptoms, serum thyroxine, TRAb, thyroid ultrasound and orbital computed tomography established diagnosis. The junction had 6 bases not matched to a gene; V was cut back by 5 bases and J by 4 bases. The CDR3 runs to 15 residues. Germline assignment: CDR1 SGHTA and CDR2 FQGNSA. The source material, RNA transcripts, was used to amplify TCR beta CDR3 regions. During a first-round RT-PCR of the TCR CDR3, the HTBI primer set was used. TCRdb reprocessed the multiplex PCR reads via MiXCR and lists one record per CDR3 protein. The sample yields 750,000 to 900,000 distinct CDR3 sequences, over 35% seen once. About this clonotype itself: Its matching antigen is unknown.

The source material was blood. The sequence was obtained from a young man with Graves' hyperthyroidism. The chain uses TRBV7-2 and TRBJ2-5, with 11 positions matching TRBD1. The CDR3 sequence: CASSSGQGAGETQYF. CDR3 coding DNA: TGTGCCAGCAGCAGTGGACAGGGGGCGGGAGAGACCCAGTACTTC.